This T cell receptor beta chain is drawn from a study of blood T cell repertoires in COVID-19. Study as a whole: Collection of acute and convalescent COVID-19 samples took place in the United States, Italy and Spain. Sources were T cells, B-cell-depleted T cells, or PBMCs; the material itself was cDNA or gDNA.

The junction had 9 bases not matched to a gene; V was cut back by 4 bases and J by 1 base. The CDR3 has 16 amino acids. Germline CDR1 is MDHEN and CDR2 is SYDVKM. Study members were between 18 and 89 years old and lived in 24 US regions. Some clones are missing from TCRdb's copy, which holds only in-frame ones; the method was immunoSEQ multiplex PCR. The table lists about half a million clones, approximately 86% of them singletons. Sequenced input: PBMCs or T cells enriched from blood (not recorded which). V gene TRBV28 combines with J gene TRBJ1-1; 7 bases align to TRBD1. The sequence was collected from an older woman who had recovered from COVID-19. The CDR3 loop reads CASSSGQALTNTEAFF. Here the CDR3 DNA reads TGTGCCAGCAGTTCCGGACAGGCCCTAACGAACACTGAAGCTTTCTTT. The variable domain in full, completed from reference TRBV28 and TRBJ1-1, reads DVKVTQSSRYLVKRTGEKVFLECVQDMDHENMFWYRQDPGLGLRLIYFSYDVKMKEKGDIPEGYSVSREKKERFSLILESASTNQTSMYLCASSSGQALTNTEAFFGQGTRLTVV.